These T cell receptor beta chains were read from a single sample in a study of cytomegalovirus exposure and HLA in healthy donors. Assay used: immunoSEQ multiplex PCR; TCRdb lists only in-frame clones, some missing. There are around 120,000 clones in the sample; 78% occur only once, and roughly 6.3% lies in the top ten. The sequenced sample was PBMCs. These receptors were obtained from a woman between 35 and 50 years old in good health and CMV-seronegative. Each CDR3 is given with its conserved first and last residue. The D gene is left open where the match is weak. Rows may omit the clone size; those that give it use once, few, many or a size class.

abundance | j_gene | d_gene | v_gene | CDR3aa | CDR3nt
few | TRBJ2-5 | NA | TRBV28 | CASSSYGTPQETQYF | TGTGCCAGCAGTTCTTATGGTACTCCCCAAGAGACCCAGTACTTC
NA | TRBJ1-1 | NA | TRBV5-1 | CASSLGFGTEAFF | TGCGCCAGCAGCTTGGGGTTCGGGACTGAAGCTTTCTTT
few | TRBJ1-2 | TRBD1 | TRBV15 | CATSRGTGNRYGYTF | TGTGCCACCAGCAGAGGGACAGGGAATCGGTATGGCTACACCTTC
few | TRBJ1-2 | TRBD1 | TRBV7-9 | CASSSGTAGHYGYTF | TGTGCCAGCAGCTCCGGGACAGCTGGCCACTATGGCTACACCTTC
NA | TRBJ1-3 | NA | TRBV19 | CASSILAGRTSGNTIYF | TGTGCCAGTAGTATCCTTGCGGGACGGACCTCTGGAAACACCATATATTTT
once | TRBJ1-3 | NA | TRBV7-9 | CASSPGSGYGNTIYF | TGTGCCAGCAGCCCCGGCAGCGGGTATGGAAACACCATATATTTT
NA | TRBJ2-7 | TRBD2 | TRBV7-9 | CASSFGLALDEQYF | TGTGCCAGCAGCTTTGGACTAGCGCTCGACGAGCAGTACTTC
once | TRBJ1-5 | NA | TRBV5-1 | CASSLGPRGATDSNQPQHF | TGCGCCAGCAGCTTGGGCCCGCGGGGGGCGACAGATAGCAATCAGCCCCAGCATTTT
NA | TRBJ1-1 | TRBD1 | TRBV5-1 | CASTWDSFTEAFF | TGCGCCAGCACCTGGGACAGTTTCACTGAAGCTTTCTTT
NA | TRBJ2-1 | TRBD2 | TRBV4-3 | CASSQECAGATYNEQFF | TGCGCCAGCAGCCAAGAGTGCGCGGGAGCCACCTACAATGAGCAGTTCTTC
NA | TRBJ2-7 | TRBD2 | TRBV7-9 | CSSSPMTSGRFDEQYF | TGTTCCAGCAGTCCGATGACTAGCGGGAGGTTCGACGAGCAGTACTTC
NA | TRBJ1-3 | NA | TRBV28 | CASSSLGVENTIYF | TGTGCCAGCAGTTCTCTAGGGGTTGAAAACACCATATATTTT
few | TRBJ2-7 | NA | TRBV2 | CASRRGYEQYF | TGTGCCAGCAGAAGAGGGTACGAGCAGTACTTC
few | TRBJ2-7 | NA | TRBV6-6 | CASSYSTSRSYEQYF | TGTGCCAGCAGTTACTCGACATCCCGCTCCTACGAGCAGTACTTC
NA | TRBJ1-5 | TRBD1 | TRBV28 | CASSRGGQGYGQPQHF | TGTGCCAGCAGTAGGGGAGGACAGGGGTACGGTCAGCCCCAGCATTTT
NA | TRBJ1-5 | NA | TRBV28 | CASSLPGRGMPQHF | TGTGCCAGCAGTTTACCCGGACGGGGGATGCCCCAGCATTTT
NA | TRBJ2-1 | NA | TRBV5-1 | CASSLAPGSYNEQFF | TGCGCCAGCAGCTTGGCCCCAGGCTCCTACAATGAGCAGTTCTTC
once | TRBJ2-5 | TRBD1 | TRBV5-1 | CASSLGQGAGETQYF | TGCGCCAGCAGCCTAGGACAGGGGGCCGGGGAGACCCAGTACTTC
NA | TRBJ2-7 | TRBD2 | TRBV19 | CASSTLRTSGSYEQYF | TGTGCCAGTAGTACCCTCCGGACTAGCGGGAGCTACGAGCAGTACTTC
NA | TRBJ2-7 | TRBD2 | TRBV29-1 | CSVIRLAGGDVTNEQYF | TGCAGCGTTATCAGGCTAGCGGGAGGGGATGTTACAAACGAGCAGTACTTC
few | TRBJ2-7 | TRBD1 | TRBV6-5 | CASSRPRTGLGEQYF | TGTGCCAGCAGTCGCCCCCGGACAGGTTTGGGCGAGCAGTACTTC
NA | TRBJ2-1 | NA | TRBV4-1 | CASSPRWGVNEQFF | TGCGCCAGCAGCCCTCGGTGGGGGGTCAATGAGCAGTTCTTC
NA | TRBJ2-1 | TRBD2 | TRBV5-4 | CASSLGLAGGYEQFF | TGTGCCAGCAGCTTGGGACTAGCGGGAGGGTATGAGCAGTTCTTC
NA | TRBJ2-7 | TRBD2 | TRBV7-3 | CASSLGSSGRANEQYF | TGTGCCAGCAGCTTAGGGTCTAGCGGGAGGGCCAACGAGCAGTACTTC
NA | TRBJ1-4 | NA | TRBV2 | CASSEALQGGEKLFF | TGTGCCAGCAGTGAAGCGTTGCAGGGAGGTGAAAAACTGTTTTTT
NA | TRBJ2-6 | NA | TRBV28 | CATQDRSGANVLTF | TGTGCCACCCAGGACAGATCTGGGGCCAACGTCCTGACTTTC
NA | TRBJ2-1 | TRBD2 | TRBV5-1 | CASSGTSGYNEQFF | TGCGCCAGCAGCGGGACTAGCGGATACAATGAGCAGTTCTTC
few | TRBJ2-3 | NA | TRBV25-1 | CASSALQADTQYF | TGTGCCAGCAGTGCCCTACAGGCAGATACGCAGTATTTT
few | TRBJ2-2 | TRBD1 | TRBV5-4 | CASSLGPGQGSGELFF | TGTGCCAGCAGCTTAGGACCGGGACAGGGAAGCGGGGAGCTGTTTTTT
NA | TRBJ2-1 | TRBD2 | TRBV9 | CASSSMRLAPLAYNEQFF | TGTGCCAGCAGCTCCATGCGACTAGCCCCCCTAGCCTACAATGAGCAGTTCTTC
NA | TRBJ2-1 | TRBD1 | TRBV5-4 | CASSLRDSNEQFF | TGTGCCAGCAGCCTGAGGGACAGCAATGAGCAGTTCTTC
few | TRBJ2-3 | TRBD2 | TRBV10-2 | CASNAVAGGTDTQYF | TGCGCCAGCAATGCGGTAGCGGGAGGGACAGATACGCAGTATTTT
NA | TRBJ2-1 | TRBD2 | TRBV7-9 | CSSSFGTNYNEQFF | TGTTCCAGCAGCTTCGGGACTAACTACAATGAGCAGTTCTTC
NA | TRBJ1-4 | NA | TRBV7-8 | CASSSGGPTGEKLFF | TGTGCCAGCAGCTCAGGCGGTCCTACAGGCGAAAAACTGTTTTTT
NA | TRBJ1-4 | NA | TRBV6-1 | CATRVGGPLTRKLFF | TGTGCCACCAGGGTGGGGGGTCCCCTCACCCGAAAACTGTTTTTT
NA | TRBJ2-1 | TRBD2 | TRBV28 | CASEGVLIAGGVGNEQFF | TGTGCCAGCGAGGGGGTCTTGATAGCGGGAGGGGTTGGCAATGAGCAGTTCTTC
NA | TRBJ1-1 | NA | TRBV28 | CASSLGLLRGANQNTEAFF | TGTGCCAGCAGTTTAGGACTCCTCAGGGGCGCCAACCAGAACACTGAAGCTTTCTTT
NA | TRBJ1-5 | NA | TRBV27 | CASSLWGPDQPQHF | TGTGCCAGCAGTTTATGGGGGCCGGATCAGCCCCAGCATTTT
NA | TRBJ1-1 | TRBD1 | TRBV7-2 | CASTRDRANTEAFF | TGTGCCAGCACCCGAGACAGGGCGAACACTGAAGCTTTCTTT
NA | TRBJ1-2 | TRBD1 | TRBV2 | CASERTGGDYGYTF | TGTGCCAGCGAAAGGACAGGGGGCGACTATGGCTACACCTTC
once | TRBJ1-2 | NA | TRBV6-5 | CASSYRGGRGYTF | TGTGCCAGCAGTTACAGGGGGGGTAGGGGCTACACCTTC
NA | TRBJ2-7 | NA | TRBV18 | CASSPQDSFEQYF | TGTGCCAGCTCACCCCAAGACAGTTTCGAACAGTACTTC
NA | TRBJ2-5 | NA | TRBV11-2 | CASKGRGYQETQYF | TGTGCCAGCAAGGGCCGGGGGTACCAAGAGACCCAGTACTTC
NA | TRBJ2-3 | TRBD1 | TRBV9 | CASSVAGQGSDTQYF | TGTGCCAGCAGCGTAGCTGGACAGGGGTCAGATACGCAGTATTTT
NA | TRBJ1-4 | TRBD1 | TRBV2 | CASSGRGGGEKLFF | TGTGCCAGCAGTGGGAGAGGGGGCGGTGAAAAACTGTTTTTT
few | TRBJ2-1 | TRBD2 | TRBV5-1 | CASSLELADSNEQFF | TGCGCCAGCAGCTTGGAACTAGCGGACTCCAATGAGCAGTTCTTC
NA | TRBJ2-3 | NA | TRBV11-2 | CASSFKLRSTDTQYF | TGTGCCAGCAGCTTCAAACTCAGGAGCACAGATACGCAGTATTTT
NA | TRBJ1-6 | NA | TRBV2 | CASTTPQEDLHF | TGTGCCAGCACTACCCCCCAGGAGGACCTCCACTTT
NA | TRBJ1-1 | NA | TRBV7-9 | CASRQTGSTEAFF | TGTGCCAGCAGACAAACAGGGAGCACTGAAGCTTTCTTT
NA | TRBJ2-2 | NA | TRBV7-9 | CASTQQARGGSTGELFF | TGTGCCAGCACCCAACAAGCGAGGGGGGGGTCGACCGGGGAGCTGTTTTTT
NA | TRBJ1-4 | TRBD1 | TRBV7-9 | CASSLGQGNEKLFF | TGTGCCAGCAGCTTGGGACAGGGGAATGAAAAACTGTTTTTT
NA | TRBJ2-1 | TRBD2 | TRBV7-9 | CASRPGLAGEVEQFF | TGTGCCAGCAGGCCGGGACTAGCGGGAGAGGTTGAGCAGTTCTTC
NA | TRBJ2-7 | TRBD2 | TRBV7-9 | CASGSSTGTSVFYEQYF | TGTGCCAGCGGCTCAAGCACCGGGACTAGCGTTTTCTACGAGCAGTACTTC